Listed below are T cell receptor beta chains from one sample, sequenced in a study of blood T cell repertoires in COVID-19. Data came from immunoSEQ multiplex PCR; TCRdb stores just in-frame clones and leaves some out. The table lists about 78,000 clones, 80% to 95% of them singletons. Sequenced input: peripheral blood. All receptors come from a woman aged 45-60 years in a cohort sampled during active COVID-19. The CDR3 runs from the conserved cysteine through the conserved F or W.

>TRBJ2-1|TRBV5-1
CASSLELAGVAQFF
>TRBJ1-5|TRBV6-5
CASSTGRGNQPQHF
>TRBJ2-3|TRBV5-1
CASSLAGTSGDTQYF
>TRBJ1-6|TRBV28
CASSAPRGYNSPLHF
>TRBJ1-3|TRBV3-1/TRBV3-2
CASSQIGGGNTIYF
>TRBJ1-1|TRBV19
CASSMGTGGIEAFF
>TRBJ1-2|TRBV6-6
CASSRGGGVSAYGYTF
>TRBJ1-2|TRBV6-5
CASRTASGYGYTF
>TRBJ1-4|TRBV3-1/TRBV3-2
CASSQGQGADEKLFF
>TRBJ2-5|TRBV5-1
CASSFGLAGGGAETQYF
>TRBJ2-2|TRBV28
CAGSLRTGANTGELFF
>TRBJ2-1|TRBV19
CASSPGLAGYNEQFF
>TRBJ1-6|TRBV7-9
CASSSGAGNSPLHF
>TRBJ2-1|TRBV6-5
CASSSTLYNEQFF
>TRBJ2-3|TRBV9
CASSAHLAGGGDTQYF
>TRBJ1-5|TRBV16
CASSQSDRGPYEPQHF
>TRBJ2-1|TRBV11-1
CASSLPLSRQFF
>TRBJ2-2|TRBV6-5
CASSRPGGRTGELFF
>TRBJ2-2|TRBV5-1
CASSLGQGEFTGELFF
>TRBJ2-1|TRBV7-9
CASVTSGYNEQFF
>TRBJ1-1|TRBV13
CASTGPSDPEAFF
>TRBJ2-4|TRBV30
CAWKSGQEANLAKNIQYF
>TRBJ2-1|TRBV2
CASSEGGNEQFF
>TRBJ1-2|TRBV24-1
CATSDPDRGYGYTF
>TRBJ2-4|TRBV9
CASSTHRDREAKNIQYF
>TRBJ2-7|TRBV7-8
CASSLAFLVTSEAYEQYF
>TRBJ1-1|TRBV28
CASSFPGQGKDTEAFF
>TRBJ2-3|TRBV10-3
CAISESGGGRSTDTQYF
>TRBJ2-7|TRBV27
CASRPPGGTYEQYF
>TRBJ2-1|TRBV7-6
CASSSSGRVSREQFF
>TRBJ2-5|TRBV24-1
CATSDLGDREETQYF
>TRBJ2-3|TRBV4-2
CASSQDGRVTDTQYF
>TRBJ2-5|TRBV14
CATPGRAKKRETQYF
>TRBJ2-7|TRBV19
CASSIKRRLAGEVAEQYF
>TRBJ2-2|TRBV5-1
CASSPEQRGLFF
>TRBJ1-1|TRBV4-1
CASSQDVGVGFNTEAFF
>TRBJ2-3|TRBV25-1
CASSEWELTDTQYF
>TRBJ2-1|TRBV19
CASSSLAREQFF
>TRBJ1-6|TRBV2
CASSEERGRSPLHF
>TRBJ2-7|TRBV10-2
CASSEGGAYEQYF
>TRBJ1-6|TRBV3-1/TRBV3-2
CASSQETALNSPLHF
>TRBJ2-7|TRBV20-1
CSASAIYEQYF
>TRBJ2-1|TRBV30
CACRGLYNEQFF
>TRBJ2-2|TRBV5-1
CASSLYPTRDLNTGELFF
>TRBJ2-1|TRBV4-1
CASSLTSTSGSYNEQFF
>TRBJ2-3|TRBV7-3
CASSFGLAGDTQYF
>TRBJ2-7|TRBV4-1
CASSQLSGTSGYYEQYF
>TRBJ2-1|TRBV28
CASRHRGLAGRSSYNEQFF
>TRBJ1-2|TRBV5-8
CASSPLTGYGYTF
>TRBJ2-1|TRBV7-3
CASSSIAGALNEQFF
>TRBJ2-3|TRBV28
CASSFSGISTDTQYF
>TRBJ2-7|TRBV6-5
CASTDRTGTHEQYF
>TRBJ2-3|TRBV5-1
CASSLAAGSDTQYF
>TRBJ2-7|TRBV11-2
CASGESDPYEQYF
>TRBJ2-1|TRBV6-6
CASSYLSGSVYNEQFF
>TRBJ1-2|TRBV2
CASSEWGHYGYTF
>TRBJ2-7|TRBV11-2
CASRGRSQTYEQYF